The clone carrying this T cell receptor (beta chain) was seen many times. Its specificity is not known. The data derive from a study of CD8 T cells in ankylosing spondylitis. Study-level points and caveats: Reactive arthritis synovial fluid and blood were previously reported to contain some motif variants.

Quantitative 5'-RACE with molecular barcodes produced the TCR beta libraries. A single record per CDR3 protein comes from TCRdb applying MiXCR to the 5' RACE reads. The data show fewer than 250,000 distinct CDR3 sequences, about 10% seen once. V was cut by 6 bases and J by 0 bases, with 12 bases left in between. This CDR3 contains 16 residues. Per germline, CDR1 ENHRY and CDR2 SYGVKD. The receptor comes from a male donor with ankylosing spondylitis or in good health (not recorded which). The genes are TRBV10-3 and TRBJ2-6; maybe TRBD1 (5 bases). Sequenced sample: blood, either unsorted or a sorted T cell fraction (not recorded which). CDR3 DNA: TGTGCCATCAGCCAGGGTTTAAGCTCTGGGGCCAACGTCCTGACTTTC. It yields the protein CAISQGLSSGANVLTF.